This T cell receptor (beta chain) was retrieved from a study of blood T cell repertoires in COVID-19. Profiled with immunoSEQ multiplex PCR; TCRdb holds only in-frame clones, not every one. The sample has some 170,000 clones, approximately 89% seen once. Note on this clone: The junction departs from germline at one end; a sequencing error may be responsible.

CDR1 is LGHNA, CDR2 YNFKEQ, per germline. This CDR3 has 14 residues. The sequence derives from a woman aged 55-70 years with acute or convalescent COVID-19. V is TRBV4-2 and J is TRBJ2-5, with D tentatively TRBD2 (6 bases). The sample consisted of peripheral blood. CDR3 amino acids: CASSQDEGTSSSHF. In DNA form, the CDR3 reads TGTGCCAGCAGCCAAGACGAAGGGACTTCATCATCGCACTTC.